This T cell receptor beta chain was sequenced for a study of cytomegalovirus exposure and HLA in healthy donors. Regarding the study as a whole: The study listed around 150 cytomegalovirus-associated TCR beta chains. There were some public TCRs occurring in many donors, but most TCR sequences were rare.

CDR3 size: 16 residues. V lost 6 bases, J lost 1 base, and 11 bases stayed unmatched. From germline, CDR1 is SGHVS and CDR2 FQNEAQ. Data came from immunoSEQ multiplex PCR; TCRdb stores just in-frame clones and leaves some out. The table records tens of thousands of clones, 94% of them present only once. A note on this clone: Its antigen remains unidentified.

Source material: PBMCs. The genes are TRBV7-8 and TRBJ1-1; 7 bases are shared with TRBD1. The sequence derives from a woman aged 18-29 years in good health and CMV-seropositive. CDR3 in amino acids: CASRSRADRRNTEAFF. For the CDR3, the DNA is TGTGCCAGCAGAAGTCGAGCGGACAGGAGGAACACTGAAGCTTTCTTT.